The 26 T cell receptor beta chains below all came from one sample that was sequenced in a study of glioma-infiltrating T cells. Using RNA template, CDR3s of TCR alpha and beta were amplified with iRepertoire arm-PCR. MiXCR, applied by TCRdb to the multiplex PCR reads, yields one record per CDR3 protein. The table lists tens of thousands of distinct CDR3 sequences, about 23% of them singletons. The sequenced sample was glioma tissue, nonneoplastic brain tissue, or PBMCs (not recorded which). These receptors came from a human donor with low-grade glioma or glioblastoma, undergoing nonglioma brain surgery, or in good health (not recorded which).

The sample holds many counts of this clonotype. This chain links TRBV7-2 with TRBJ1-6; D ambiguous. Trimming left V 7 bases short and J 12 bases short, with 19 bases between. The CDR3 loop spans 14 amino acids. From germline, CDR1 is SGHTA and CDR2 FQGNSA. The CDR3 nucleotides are TGTGCCAGCACCCCCTCCCCCCAGGCACGACCCCTCCACTTT. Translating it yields CASTPSPQARPLHF.

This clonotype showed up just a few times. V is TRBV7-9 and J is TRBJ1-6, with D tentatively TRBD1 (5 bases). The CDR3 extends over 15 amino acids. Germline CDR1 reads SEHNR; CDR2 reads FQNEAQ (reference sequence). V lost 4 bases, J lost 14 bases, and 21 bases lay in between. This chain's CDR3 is CASSYTGTGDFTLHF. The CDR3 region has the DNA TGTGCCAGCAGCTATACAGGAACTGGTGATTTTACCCTCCACTTT.

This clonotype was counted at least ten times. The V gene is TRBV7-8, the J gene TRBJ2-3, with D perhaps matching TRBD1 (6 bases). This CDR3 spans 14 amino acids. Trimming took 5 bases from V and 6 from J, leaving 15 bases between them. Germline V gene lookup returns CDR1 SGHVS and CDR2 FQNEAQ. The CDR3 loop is CASSLRQARDTQYF. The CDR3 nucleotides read TGTGCCAGCAGCCTAAGACAGGCACGGGATACGCAGTATTTT. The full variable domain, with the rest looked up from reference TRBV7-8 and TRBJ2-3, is GAGVSQSPRYKVAKRGQDVALRCDPISGHVSLFWYQQALGQGPEFLTYFQNEAQLDKSGLPSDRFFAERPEGSVSTLKIQRTQQEDSAVYLCASSLRQARDTQYFGPGTRLTVL.

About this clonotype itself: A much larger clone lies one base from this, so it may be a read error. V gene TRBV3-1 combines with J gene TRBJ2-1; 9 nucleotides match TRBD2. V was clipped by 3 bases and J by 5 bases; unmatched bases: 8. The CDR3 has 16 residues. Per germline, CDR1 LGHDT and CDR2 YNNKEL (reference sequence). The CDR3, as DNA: TGTGCCAGCAGCCACAAGGGACTAGCATCGGACAATGAGCAGTTCTTC. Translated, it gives CASSHKGLASDNEQFF.

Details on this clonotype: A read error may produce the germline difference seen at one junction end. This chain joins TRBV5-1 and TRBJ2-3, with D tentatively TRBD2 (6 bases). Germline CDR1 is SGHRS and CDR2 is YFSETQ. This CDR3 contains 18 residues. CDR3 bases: TGCGCCAGCGGCTTGTCCTTGACTAGTAGGGCTAGCACAGATACGCAGTATTTT. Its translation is CASGLSLTSRASTDTQYF.

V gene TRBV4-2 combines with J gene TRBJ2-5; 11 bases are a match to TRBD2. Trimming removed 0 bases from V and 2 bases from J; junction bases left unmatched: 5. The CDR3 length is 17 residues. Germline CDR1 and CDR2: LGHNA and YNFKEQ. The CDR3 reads CASSQEPTSGGQETQYF. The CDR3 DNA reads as TGTGCCAGCAGCCAAGAGCCTACTAGCGGGGGACAAGAGACCCAGTACTTC.

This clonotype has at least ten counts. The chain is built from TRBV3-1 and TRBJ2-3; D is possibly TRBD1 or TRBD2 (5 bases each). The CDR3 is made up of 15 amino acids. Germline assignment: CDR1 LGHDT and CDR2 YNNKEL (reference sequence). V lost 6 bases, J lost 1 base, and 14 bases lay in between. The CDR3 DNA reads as TGTGCCAGCAGGAGGGCCGGGGACGGCACAGATACGCAGTATTTT. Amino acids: CASRRAGDGTDTQYF.

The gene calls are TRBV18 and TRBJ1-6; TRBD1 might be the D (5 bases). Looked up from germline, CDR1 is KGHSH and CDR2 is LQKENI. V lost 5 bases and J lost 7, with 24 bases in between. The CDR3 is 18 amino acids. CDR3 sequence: CASSKYESGRDLNSPLHF. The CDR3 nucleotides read TGTGCCAGCTCAAAGTACGAATCTGGACGGGACCTAAATTCACCCCTCCACTTT.

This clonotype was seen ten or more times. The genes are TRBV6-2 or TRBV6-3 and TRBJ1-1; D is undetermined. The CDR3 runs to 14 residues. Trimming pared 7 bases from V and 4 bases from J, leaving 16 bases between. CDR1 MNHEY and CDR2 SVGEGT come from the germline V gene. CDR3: CASKLGRLSTEAFF. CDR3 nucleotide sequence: TGTGCCAGCAAGCTCGGCAGGTTGAGCACTGAAGCTTTCTTT.

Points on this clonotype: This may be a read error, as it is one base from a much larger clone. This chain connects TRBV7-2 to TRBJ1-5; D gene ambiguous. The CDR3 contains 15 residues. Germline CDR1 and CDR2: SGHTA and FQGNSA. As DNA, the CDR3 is TGTGCCAGCAGCTTAGGTTCGGCAAGCAGTCAGCCCCAGCATTTT. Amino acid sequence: CASSLGSASSQPQHF.

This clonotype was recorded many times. The CDR3 here is CSVHDSYGYTF. For the CDR3, the DNA is TGCAGCGTTCACGACAGCTATGGCTACACCTTC. The rearrangement joins TRBV29-1 to TRBJ1-2; D is perhaps TRBD1 (5 bases). Germline V CDR1 and CDR2: SQVTM, ANQGSEA. V lost 5 bases and J lost 4, with 8 bases in between. This CDR3 region has 11 residues.

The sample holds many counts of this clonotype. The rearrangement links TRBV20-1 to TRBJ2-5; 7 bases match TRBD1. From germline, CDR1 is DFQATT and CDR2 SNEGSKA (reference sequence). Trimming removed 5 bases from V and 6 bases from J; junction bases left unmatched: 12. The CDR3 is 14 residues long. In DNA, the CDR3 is TGCAGTGCTTTTTCGACAGGGCGTTTGAAGACCCAGTACTTC. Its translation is CSAFSTGRLKTQYF.

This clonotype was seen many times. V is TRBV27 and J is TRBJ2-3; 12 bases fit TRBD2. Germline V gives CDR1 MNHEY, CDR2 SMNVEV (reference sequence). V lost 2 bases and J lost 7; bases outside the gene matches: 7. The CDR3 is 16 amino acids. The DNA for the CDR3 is TGTGCCAGCAGTTTACTGAGGACTAGCGGGATACATACGCAGTATTTT. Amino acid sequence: CASSLLRTSGIHTQYF.

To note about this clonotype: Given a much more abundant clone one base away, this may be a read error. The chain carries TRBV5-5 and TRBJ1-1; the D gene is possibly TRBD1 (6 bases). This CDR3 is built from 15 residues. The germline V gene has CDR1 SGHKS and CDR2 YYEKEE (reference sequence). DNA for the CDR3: TGTGCCAGCAGCCTTGACCAGGGGCTGAACACTAAAGCTTTCTTT. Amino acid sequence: CASSLDQGLNTKAFF.

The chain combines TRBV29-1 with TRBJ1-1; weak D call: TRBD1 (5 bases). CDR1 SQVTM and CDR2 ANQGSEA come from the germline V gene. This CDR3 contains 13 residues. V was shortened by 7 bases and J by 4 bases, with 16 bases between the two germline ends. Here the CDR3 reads CSAERYGTTEAFF. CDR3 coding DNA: TGCAGCGCAGAACGTTACGGGACCACTGAAGCTTTCTTT.

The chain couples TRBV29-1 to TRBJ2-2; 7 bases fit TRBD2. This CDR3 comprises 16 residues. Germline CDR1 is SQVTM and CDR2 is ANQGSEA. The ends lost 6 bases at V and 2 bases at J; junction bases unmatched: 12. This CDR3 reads CSVRLAVNLNTGELFF. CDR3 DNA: TGCAGCGTGAGACTAGCTGTTAACCTTAACACCGGGGAGCTGTTTTTT.

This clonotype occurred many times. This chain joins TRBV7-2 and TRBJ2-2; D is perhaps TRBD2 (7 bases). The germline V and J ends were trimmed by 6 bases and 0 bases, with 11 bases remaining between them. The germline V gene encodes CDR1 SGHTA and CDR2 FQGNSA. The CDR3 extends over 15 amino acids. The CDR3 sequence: CASRQGLTNTGELFF. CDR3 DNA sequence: TGTGCCAGCAGACAGGGACTAACGAACACCGGGGAGCTGTTTTTT.

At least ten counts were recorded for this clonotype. CDR3 nucleotides: TGCAGTGCTCCGAGCGGGAGCCGGGGGGGGTATGGCTACACCTTC. Translated: CSAPSGSRGGYGYTF. V gene TRBV20-1 combines with J gene TRBJ1-2; TRBD1 might be the D (5 bases). Germline V gene lookup returns CDR1 DFQATT and CDR2 SNEGSKA (reference sequence). Trimming stripped 5 bases from V and 5 bases from J, with 21 bases between. The CDR3 consists of 15 residues.

The CDR3 region has the DNA TGTGCCAGCAGCTTAGGGGGACTAAAAGAGACCCAGTACTTC. The encoded protein is CASSLGGLKETQYF. The chain links TRBV7-2 to TRBJ2-5, with 7 bases matching TRBD2. The germline V gene has CDR1 SGHTA and CDR2 FQGNSA. The junction had 2 bases not matched to a gene; V was cut back by 1 base and J by 3 bases. CDR3 length: 14 amino acids.

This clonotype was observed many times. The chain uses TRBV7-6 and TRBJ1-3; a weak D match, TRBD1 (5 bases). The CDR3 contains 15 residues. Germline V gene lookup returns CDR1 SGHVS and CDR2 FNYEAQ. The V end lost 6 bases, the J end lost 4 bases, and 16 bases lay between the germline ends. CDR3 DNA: TGTGCCAGCAGAACAACGGCGGGGGGAGGAAACACCATATATTTT. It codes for CASRTTAGGGNTIYF.

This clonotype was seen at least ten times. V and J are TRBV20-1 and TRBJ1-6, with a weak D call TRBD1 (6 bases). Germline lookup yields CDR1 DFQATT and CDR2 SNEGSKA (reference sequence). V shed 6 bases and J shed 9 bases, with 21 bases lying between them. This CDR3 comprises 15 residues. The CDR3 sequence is CSARGGSDELSPLHF. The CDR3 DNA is TGCAGTGCGAGGGGGGGGTCAGATGAGCTTTCACCCCTCCACTTT.

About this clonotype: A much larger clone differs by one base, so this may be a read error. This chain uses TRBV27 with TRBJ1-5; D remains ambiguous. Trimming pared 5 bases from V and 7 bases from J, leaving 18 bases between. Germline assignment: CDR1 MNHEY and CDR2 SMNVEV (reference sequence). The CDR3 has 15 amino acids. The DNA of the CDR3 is TGTGCCAGCAGTAAGGCAACGGACCCCAGGCAGCCCCAGCATTTT. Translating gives CASSKATDPRQPQHF.

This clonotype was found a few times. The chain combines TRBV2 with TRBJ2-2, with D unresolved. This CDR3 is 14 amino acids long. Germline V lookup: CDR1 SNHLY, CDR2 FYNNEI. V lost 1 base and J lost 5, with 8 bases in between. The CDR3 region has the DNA TGTGCCAGCAGTGAAGGGACCGCTACCGGGGAGCTGTTTTTT. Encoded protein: CASSEGTATGELFF.

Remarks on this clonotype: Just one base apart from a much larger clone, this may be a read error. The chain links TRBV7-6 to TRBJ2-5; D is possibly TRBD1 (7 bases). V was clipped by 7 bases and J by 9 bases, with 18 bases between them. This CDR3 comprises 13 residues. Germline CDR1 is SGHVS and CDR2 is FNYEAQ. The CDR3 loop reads CASTSWQGEAQYF. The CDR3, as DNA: TGTGCCAGCACTTCATGGCAGGGGGAGGCCCAGTACTTC.

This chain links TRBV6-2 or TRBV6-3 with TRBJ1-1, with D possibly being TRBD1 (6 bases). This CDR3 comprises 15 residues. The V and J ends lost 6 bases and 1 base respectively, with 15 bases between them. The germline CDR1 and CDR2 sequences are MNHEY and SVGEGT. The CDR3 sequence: CASSLALGQNTEAFF. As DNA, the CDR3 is TGTGCCAGCAGCCTAGCCCTGGGACAGAACACTGAAGCTTTCTTT.

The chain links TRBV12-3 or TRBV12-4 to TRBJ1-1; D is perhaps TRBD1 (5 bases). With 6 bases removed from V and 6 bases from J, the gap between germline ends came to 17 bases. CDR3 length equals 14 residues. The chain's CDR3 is CASRQAPGGSEAFF. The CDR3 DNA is TGTGCCAGCAGACAGGCCCCGGGGGGGTCTGAAGCTTTCTTT.